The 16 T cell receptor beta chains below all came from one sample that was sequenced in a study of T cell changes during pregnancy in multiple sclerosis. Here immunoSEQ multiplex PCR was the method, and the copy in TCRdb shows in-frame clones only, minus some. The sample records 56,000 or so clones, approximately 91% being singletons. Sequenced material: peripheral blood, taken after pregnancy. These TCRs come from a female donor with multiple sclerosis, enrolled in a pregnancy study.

CDR3 in amino acids: CASSQIEENTEAFF. CDR3 bases: TGTGCCAGCTCACAAATAGAAGAGAACACTGAAGCTTTCTTT. The chain is built from TRBV18 and TRBJ1-1; no clear D. V lost 4 bases and J lost 1, with 10 bases in between. Germline loops: CDR1 KGHSH, CDR2 LQKENI. The CDR3 is 14 amino acids. The variable domain in full, with the rest retrieved from reference TRBV18 and TRBJ1-1, is NAGVMQNPRHLVRRRGQEARLRCSPMKGHSHVYWYRQLPEEGLKFMVYLQKENIIDESGMPKERFSAEFPKEGPSILRIQQVVRGDSAAYFCASSQIEENTEAFFGQGTRLTVV.

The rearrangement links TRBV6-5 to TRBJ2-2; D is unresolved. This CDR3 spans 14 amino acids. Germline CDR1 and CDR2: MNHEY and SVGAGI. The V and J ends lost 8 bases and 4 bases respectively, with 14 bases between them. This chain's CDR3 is CASQTVGLTGELFF. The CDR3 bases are TGTGCCAGCCAAACTGTCGGTCTCACCGGGGAGCTGTTTTTT.

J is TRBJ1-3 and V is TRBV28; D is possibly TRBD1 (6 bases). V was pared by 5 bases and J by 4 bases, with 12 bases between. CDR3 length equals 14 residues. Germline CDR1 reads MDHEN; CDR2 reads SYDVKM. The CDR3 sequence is CASSPGQKGNTIYF. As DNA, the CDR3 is TGTGCCAGCAGTCCTGGACAGAAAGGAAACACCATATATTTT.

In nucleotides, the CDR3 is TGTGCCAGCAGCTACGGGGACGTTAGGGGGACTGAAGCTTTCTTT. This translates into CASSYGDVRGTEAFF. The chain uses TRBV6-5 and TRBJ1-1; D might be TRBD1 (6 bases). Trimming left V 6 bases short and J 5 bases short, with 19 bases between. Germline V gives CDR1 MNHEY, CDR2 SVGAGI. The CDR3 is 15 residues long.

CDR3 DNA sequence: TGTGCCATCAGTGTGGAGGCAGGAGGGGCTGAAGCTTTCTTT. Its protein product is CAISVEAGGAEAFF. This chain links TRBV10-3 with TRBJ1-1; D possibly corresponds to TRBD1 (5 bases). Germline CDR1 ENHRY, CDR2 SYGVKD. V gave up 4 bases and J gave up 6 bases, with 15 bases separating them. The CDR3 consists of 14 residues.

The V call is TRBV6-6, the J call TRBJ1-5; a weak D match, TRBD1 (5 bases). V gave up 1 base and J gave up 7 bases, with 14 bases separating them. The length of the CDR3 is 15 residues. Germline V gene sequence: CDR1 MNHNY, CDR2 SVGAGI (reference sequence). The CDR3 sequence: CASSYFPGFSQPQHF. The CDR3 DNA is TGTGCCAGCAGTTACTTTCCAGGGTTCTCGCAGCCCCAGCATTTT.

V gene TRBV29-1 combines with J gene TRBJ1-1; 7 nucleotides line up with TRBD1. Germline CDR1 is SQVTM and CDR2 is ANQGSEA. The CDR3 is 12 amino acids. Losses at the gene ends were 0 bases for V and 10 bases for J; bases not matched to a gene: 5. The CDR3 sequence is CSVEDHRGRAFF. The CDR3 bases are TGCAGCGTTGAAGATCACAGGGGTAGAGCTTTCTTT.

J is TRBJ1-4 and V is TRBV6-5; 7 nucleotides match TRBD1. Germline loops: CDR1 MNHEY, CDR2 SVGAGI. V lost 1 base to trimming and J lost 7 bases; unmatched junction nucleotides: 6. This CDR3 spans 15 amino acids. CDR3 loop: CASSYWGDSREKLFF. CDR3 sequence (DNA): TGTGCCAGCAGTTACTGGGGGGACAGTCGTGAAAAACTGTTTTTT.

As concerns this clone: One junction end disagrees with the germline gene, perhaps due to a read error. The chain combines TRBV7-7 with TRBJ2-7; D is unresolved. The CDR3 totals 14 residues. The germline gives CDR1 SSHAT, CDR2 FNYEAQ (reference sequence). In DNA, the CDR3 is TGTGCTAGCAGCTTAGAGCCAGGAAGCTACGAGCAGTACTTC. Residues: CASSLEPGSYEQYF.

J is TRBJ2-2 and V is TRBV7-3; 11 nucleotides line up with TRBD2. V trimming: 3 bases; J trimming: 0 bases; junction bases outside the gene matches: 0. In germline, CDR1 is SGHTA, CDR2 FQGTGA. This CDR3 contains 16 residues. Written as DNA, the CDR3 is TGTGCCAGCAGCTTTAGCGGGGGGGCGAACACCGGGGAGCTGTTTTTT. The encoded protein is CASSFSGGANTGELFF.

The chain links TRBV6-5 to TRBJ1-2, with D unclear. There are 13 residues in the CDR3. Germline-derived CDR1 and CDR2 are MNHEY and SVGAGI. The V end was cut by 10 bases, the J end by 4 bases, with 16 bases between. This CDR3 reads CATRSLVLYGYTF. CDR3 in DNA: TGTGCCACCCGAAGTTTAGTACTCTATGGCTACACCTTC.

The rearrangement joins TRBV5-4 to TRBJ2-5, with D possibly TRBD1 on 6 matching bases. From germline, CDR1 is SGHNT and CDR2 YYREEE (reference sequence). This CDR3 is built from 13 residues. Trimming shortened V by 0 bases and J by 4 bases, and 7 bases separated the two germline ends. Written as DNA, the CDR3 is TGTGCCAGCAGCTTGGGGACAGCAGAGACCCAGTACTTC. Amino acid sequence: CASSLGTAETQYF.

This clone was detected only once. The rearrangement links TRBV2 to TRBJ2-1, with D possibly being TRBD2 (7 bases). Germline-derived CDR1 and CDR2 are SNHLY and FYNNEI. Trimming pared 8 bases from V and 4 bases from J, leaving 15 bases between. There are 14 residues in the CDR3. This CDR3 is CASSEGGEYNEQFF. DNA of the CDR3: TGTGCCAGCTCAGAAGGGGGGGAGTACAATGAGCAGTTCTTC.

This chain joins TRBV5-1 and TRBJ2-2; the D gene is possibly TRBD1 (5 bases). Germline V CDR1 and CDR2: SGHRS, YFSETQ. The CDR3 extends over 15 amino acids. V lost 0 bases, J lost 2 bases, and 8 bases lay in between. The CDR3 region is CASSLDRINTGELFF. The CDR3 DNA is TGCGCCAGCAGCTTGGACAGGATAAACACCGGGGAGCTGTTTTTT.

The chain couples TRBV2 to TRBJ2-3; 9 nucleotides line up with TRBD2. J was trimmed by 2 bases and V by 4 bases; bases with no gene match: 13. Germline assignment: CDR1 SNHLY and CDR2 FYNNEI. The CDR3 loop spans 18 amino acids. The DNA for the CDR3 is TGTGCCAGCAGTGTACCCTTAGGTTCTAGCGGGAACACAGATACGCAGTATTTT. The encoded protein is CASSVPLGSSGNTDTQYF. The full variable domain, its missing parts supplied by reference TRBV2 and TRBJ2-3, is EPEVTQTPSHQVTQMGQEVILRCVPISNHLYFYWYRQILGQKVEFLVSFYNNEISEKSEIFDDQFSVERPDGSNFTLKIRSTKLEDSAMYFCASSVPLGSSGNTDTQYFGPGTRLTVL.

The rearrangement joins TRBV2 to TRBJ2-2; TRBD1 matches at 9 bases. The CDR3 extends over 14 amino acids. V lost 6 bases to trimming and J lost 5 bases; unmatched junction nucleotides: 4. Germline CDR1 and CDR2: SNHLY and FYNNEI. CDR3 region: CASRTDRGTGELFF. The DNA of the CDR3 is TGTGCCAGCAGGACGGACAGGGGAACCGGGGAGCTGTTTTTT.